Reported below is one TCR beta chain. Each CDR3 protein gets one entry after TCRdb re-called the 5' RACE reads with MiXCR. The sample lists 450,000 or so distinct CDR3 sequences; less than 25% were seen once. The sample comes from a study of identical twins. These data also formed part of another study, on T cells expressing NK-cell markers. That study adds: Dominant NKG2C+ clonotypes in over 5 donors made up roughly 1.0-7.0% of CD8+ T cells.

Sequenced: CD4+ T cells sorted from blood. The sequence derives from a woman between 18 and 30 years old in good health.

CDR3 sequence reads: CASSIVSSGRLSNEQFF. In DNA, the CDR3 is TGTGCCAGTAGTATAGTCTCTAGCGGGAGGCTTAGTAATGAGCAGTTCTTC. This chain joins TRBV19 and TRBJ2-1; 11 bases line up with TRBD2. CDR1 and CDR2 from the germline V gene are LNHDA and SQIVND (reference sequence). This CDR3 has 17 amino acids. The ends lost 1 base at V and 7 bases at J; junction bases unmatched: 9.